This T cell receptor (beta chain) appears in the sequencing data of a study of cytomegalovirus exposure and HLA in healthy donors. General study findings and limits: Listed as cytomegalovirus-associated were 150 or so TCR beta chains.

Amplification used 60 Vbeta primers and 13 Jbeta primers. The data were produced by immunoSEQ multiplex PCR, yet TCRdb's version contains in-frame clones alone and is incomplete. The top ten clones hold about 4.3% of a sample with 130,000 to 150,000 clones, under 90% of them seen once. In the case of this clone: Its antigen is undetermined.

The ends lost 2 bases at V and 2 bases at J; junction bases unmatched: 4. The CDR3 runs to 15 residues. Germline lookup yields CDR1 MNHNS and CDR2 SASEGT. V usage is TRBV6-1 and J usage is TRBJ2-5; 8 bases fit TRBD1. Input material: PBMCs. This TCR came from a man aged 35 to 55 in good health and CMV-seronegative. Here the CDR3 reads CASSEPGQAQETQYF. CDR3 bases: TGTGCCAGCAGTGAACCGGGACAGGCTCAAGAGACCCAGTACTTC.